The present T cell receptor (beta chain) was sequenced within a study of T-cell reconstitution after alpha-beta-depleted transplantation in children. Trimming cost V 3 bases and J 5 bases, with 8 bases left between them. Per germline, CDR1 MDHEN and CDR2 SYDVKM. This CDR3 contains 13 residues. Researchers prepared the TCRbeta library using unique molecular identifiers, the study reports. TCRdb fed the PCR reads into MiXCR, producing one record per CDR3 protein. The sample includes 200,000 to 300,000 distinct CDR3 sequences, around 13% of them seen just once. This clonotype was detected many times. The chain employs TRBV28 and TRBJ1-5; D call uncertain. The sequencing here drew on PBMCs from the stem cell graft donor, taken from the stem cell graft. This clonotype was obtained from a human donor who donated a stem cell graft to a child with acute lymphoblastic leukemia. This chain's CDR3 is CASSFGPDQPQHF. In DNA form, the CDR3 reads TGTGCCAGCAGTTTTGGCCCAGATCAGCCCCAGCATTTT.